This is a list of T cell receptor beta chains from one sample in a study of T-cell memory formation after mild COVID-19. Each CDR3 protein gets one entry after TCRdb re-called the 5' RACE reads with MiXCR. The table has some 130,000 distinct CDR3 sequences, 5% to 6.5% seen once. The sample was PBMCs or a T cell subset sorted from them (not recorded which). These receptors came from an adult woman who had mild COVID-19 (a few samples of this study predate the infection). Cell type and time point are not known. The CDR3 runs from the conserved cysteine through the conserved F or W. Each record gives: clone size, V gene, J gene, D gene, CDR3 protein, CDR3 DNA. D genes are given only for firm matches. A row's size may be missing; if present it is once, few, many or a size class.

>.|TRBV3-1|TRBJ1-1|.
CASRNPTNTEAFF
TGTGCCAGCAGGAACCCTACGAACACTGAAGCTTTCTTT
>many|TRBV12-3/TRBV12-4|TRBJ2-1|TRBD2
CASRGMGLAGGYNEQFF
TGTGCCAGCAGGGGGATGGGACTAGCGGGAGGATACAATGAGCAGTTCTTC
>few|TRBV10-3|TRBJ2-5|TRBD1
CAIRGTEETQYF
TGTGCCATCAGGGGGACAGAAGAGACCCAGTACTTC
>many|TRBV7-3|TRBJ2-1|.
CASSSSPVRENYNEQFF
TGTGCCAGCAGCTCATCACCCGTTCGGGAGAACTACAATGAGCAGTTCTTC
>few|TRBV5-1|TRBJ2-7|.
CASSFAGVNEQYF
TGCGCCAGCAGCTTCGCAGGGGTGAACGAGCAGTACTTC
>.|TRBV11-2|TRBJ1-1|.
CASSSISRANTEAFF
TGTGCCAGCAGCTCTATCTCCAGGGCTAACACTGAAGCTTTCTTT
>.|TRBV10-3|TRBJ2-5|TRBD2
CAIGSSGGAGETQYF
TGTGCCATCGGGTCTAGCGGGGGGGCCGGAGAGACCCAGTACTTC
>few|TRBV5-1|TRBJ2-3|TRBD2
CASNPLAGYADTQYF
TGCGCCAGCAACCCCCTAGCGGGGTACGCAGATACGCAGTATTTT
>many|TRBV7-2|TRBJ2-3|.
CASSLFTDTQYF
TGTGCCAGCAGCTTATTCACAGATACGCAGTATTTT
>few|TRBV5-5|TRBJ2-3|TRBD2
CASSLMVAGAVDTQYF
TGTGCCAGCAGCTTGATGGTAGCGGGGGCGGTGGATACGCAGTATTTT
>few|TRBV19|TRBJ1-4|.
CASRDPGWANEKLFF
TGTGCCAGTAGAGACCCAGGGTGGGCTAATGAAAAACTGTTTTTT
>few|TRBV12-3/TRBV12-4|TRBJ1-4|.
CASSLRGPGEKLFF
TGTGCCAGCAGTTTGAGGGGTCCGGGTGAAAAACTGTTTTTT
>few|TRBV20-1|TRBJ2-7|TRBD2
CSARGGLAATYEQYF
TGCAGTGCTAGAGGTGGACTAGCGGCAACCTACGAGCAGTACTTC
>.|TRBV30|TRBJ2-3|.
CAWSPPGGRGALTDTQYF
TGTGCCTGGAGTCCCCCCGGGGGCAGGGGGGCCCTCACAGATACGCAGTATTTT
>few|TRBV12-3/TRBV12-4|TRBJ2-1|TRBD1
CASRLQGWNEQFF
TGTGCCAGCAGACTACAGGGGTGGAATGAGCAGTTCTTC
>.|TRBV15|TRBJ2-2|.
CATSREWRRNTGELFF
TGTGCCACCAGCAGAGAGTGGCGGAGGAACACCGGGGAGCTGTTTTTT
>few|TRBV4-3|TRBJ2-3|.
CASSQVFRRTDTQYF
TGCGCCAGCAGCCAAGTTTTCAGGCGGACAGATACGCAGTATTTT
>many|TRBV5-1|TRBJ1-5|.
CASSWGPNQPQHF
TGTGCCAGCAGCTGGGGGCCCAATCAGCCCCAGCATTTT